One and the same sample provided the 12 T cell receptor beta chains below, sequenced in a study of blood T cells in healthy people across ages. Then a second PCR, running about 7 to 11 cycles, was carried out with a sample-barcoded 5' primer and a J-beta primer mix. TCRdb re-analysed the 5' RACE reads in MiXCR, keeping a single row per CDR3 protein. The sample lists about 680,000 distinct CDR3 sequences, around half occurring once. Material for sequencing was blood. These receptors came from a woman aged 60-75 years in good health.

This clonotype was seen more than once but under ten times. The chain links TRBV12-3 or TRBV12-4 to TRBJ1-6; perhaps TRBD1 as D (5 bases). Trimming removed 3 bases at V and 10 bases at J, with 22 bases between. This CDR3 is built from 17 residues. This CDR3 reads CASSFRVRQFSRSPLHF. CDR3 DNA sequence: TGTGCCAGCAGTTTCAGGGTCAGGCAATTCAGTCGCTCACCCCTCCACTTT.

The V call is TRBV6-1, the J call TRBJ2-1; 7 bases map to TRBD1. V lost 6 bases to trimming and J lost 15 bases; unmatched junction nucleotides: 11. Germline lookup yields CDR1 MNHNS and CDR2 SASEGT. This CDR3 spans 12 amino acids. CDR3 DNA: TGTGCCAGCAGGGGAGACACAGGGGACGCGTTCTTC. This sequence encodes CASRGDTGDAFF.

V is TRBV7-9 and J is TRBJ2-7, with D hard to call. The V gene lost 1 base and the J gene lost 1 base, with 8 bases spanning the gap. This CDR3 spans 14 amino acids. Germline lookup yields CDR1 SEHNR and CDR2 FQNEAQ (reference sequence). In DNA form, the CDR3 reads TGTGCCAGCAGCTTAGAAGACACATCCTACGAGCAGTACTTC. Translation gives CASSLEDTSYEQYF.

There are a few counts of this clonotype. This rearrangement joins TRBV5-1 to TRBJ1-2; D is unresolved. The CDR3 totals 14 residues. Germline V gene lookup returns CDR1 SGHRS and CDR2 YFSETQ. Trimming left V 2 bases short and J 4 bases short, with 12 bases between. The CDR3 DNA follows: TGCGCCAGCAGCTTCGTGGACGTCTCCTATGGCTACACCTTC. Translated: CASSFVDVSYGYTF.

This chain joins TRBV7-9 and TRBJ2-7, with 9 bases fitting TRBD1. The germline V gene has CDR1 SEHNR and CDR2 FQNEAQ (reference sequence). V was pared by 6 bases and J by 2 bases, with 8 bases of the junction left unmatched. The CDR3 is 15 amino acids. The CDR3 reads CASSRTGGGPYEQYF. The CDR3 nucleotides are TGTGCCAGCAGTCGTACAGGGGGCGGACCCTACGAGCAGTACTTC.

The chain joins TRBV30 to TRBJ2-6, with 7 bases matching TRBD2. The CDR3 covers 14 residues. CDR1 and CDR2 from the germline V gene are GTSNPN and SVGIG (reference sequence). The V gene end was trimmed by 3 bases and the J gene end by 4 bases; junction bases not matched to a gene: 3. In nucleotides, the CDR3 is TGTGCCTGGAGCTTGGGAGGGGGGGCCAACGTCCTGACTTTC. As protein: CAWSLGGGANVLTF.

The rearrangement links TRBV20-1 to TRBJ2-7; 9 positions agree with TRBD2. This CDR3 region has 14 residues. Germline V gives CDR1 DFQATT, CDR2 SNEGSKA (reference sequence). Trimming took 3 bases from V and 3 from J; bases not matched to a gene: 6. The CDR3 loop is CSASYSGSGYEQYF. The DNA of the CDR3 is TGCAGTGCTAGCTATAGCGGGAGCGGCTACGAGCAGTACTTC.

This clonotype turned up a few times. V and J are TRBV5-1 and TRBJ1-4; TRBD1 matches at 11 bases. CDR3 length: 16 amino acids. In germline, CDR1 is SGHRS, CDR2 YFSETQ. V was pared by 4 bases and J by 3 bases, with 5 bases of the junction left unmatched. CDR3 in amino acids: CASSTGTGGPNEKLFF. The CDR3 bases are TGCGCCAGCAGCACCGGGACAGGGGGTCCTAATGAAAAACTGTTTTTT.

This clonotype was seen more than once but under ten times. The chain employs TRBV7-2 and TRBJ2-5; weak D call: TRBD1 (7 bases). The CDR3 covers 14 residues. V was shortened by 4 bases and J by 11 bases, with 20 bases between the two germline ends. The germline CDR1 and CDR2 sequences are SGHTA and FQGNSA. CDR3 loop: CASSSQGGIYEQYF. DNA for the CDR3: TGTGCCAGCAGCTCGCAGGGGGGAATTTATGAGCAGTACTTC.

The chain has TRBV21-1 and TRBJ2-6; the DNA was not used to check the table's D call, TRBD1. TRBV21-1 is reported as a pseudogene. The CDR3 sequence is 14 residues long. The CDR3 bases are TGTGCCAGCAGACCCGGGACAGTAGTTTCCGTCCTGACTTTC. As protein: CASRPGTVVSVLTF.

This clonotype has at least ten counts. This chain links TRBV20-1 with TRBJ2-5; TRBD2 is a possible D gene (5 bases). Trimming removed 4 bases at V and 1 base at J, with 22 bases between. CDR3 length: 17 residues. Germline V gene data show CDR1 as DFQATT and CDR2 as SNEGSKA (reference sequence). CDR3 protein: CSAISGNANLVQETQYF. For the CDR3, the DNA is TGCAGTGCTATATCCGGGAACGCAAACCTCGTCCAAGAGACCCAGTACTTC.

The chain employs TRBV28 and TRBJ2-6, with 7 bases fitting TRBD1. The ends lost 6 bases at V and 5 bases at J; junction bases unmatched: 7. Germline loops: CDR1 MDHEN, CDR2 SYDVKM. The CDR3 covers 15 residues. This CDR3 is CASSPGQVWANVLTF. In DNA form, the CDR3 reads TGTGCCAGCAGCCCAGGACAGGTATGGGCCAACGTCCTGACTTTC.